This T cell receptor (beta chain) was observed in a study of blood T cell repertoires in COVID-19. In the original processing: Cell counts per sample came from amplifying reference gene primers. Here immunoSEQ multiplex PCR was the method, and the copy in TCRdb shows in-frame clones only, minus some. V, J and clone size derive from that table, while D and trimming were established from the DNA sequence. Altogether 210,000 or so clones are present, about 90% being singletons, with the ten largest covering 3% to 3.5%. This clone has just one count. Participants were aged roughly 18 to 89 years from approximately 23 US areas. The CDR3 runs 14 residues. CDR1 is SGHRS, CDR2 YFSETQ, per germline. V lost 5 bases and J lost 1, with 12 bases in between.

The receptor's source is a woman in her 50s in a cohort exposed to, infected with or recovered from COVID-19 (not recorded which). The sample consisted of PBMCs or T cells enriched from blood (not recorded which). This chain joins TRBV5-1 and TRBJ1-1; D gene ambiguous. CDR3 in DNA: TGCGCCAGCAGTAGGGAGGGCGGGAACACTGAAGCTTTCTTT. This translates into CASSREGGNTEAFF.